Shown below are 27 T cell receptor beta chains from a single sample sequenced in a study of T cell changes during pregnancy in multiple sclerosis. The data were produced by immunoSEQ multiplex PCR, yet TCRdb's version contains in-frame clones alone and is incomplete. In the table there are 46,000 or so clones, approximately 87% of which are singletons. The specimen was peripheral blood, collected in the second trimester of pregnancy. Source of these receptors: a female donor in good health, enrolled as a control in a pregnancy study.

The V gene is TRBV4-3, the J gene TRBJ2-5, with 8 bases identical to TRBD1. Germline CDR1 is LGHNA and CDR2 is YSLEER. The junction had 9 bases not matched to a gene; V was cut back by 4 bases and J by 5 bases. This CDR3 comprises 15 residues. CDR3 nucleotide sequence: TGCGCCAGCAGCCTCGGACAGGGCCCAGGGGAGACCCAGTACTTC. The encoded protein is CASSLGQGPGETQYF.

This chain links TRBV19 with TRBJ1-3; 8 bases map to TRBD1. V was pared by 6 bases and J by 6 bases, with 4 bases of the junction left unmatched. The length of the CDR3 is 13 residues. CDR1 is LNHDA, CDR2 SQIVND, per germline (reference sequence). The CDR3 loop is CASRQGQENTIYF. In DNA form, the CDR3 reads TGTGCCAGTAGGCAGGGACAGGAAAACACCATATATTTT.

This clone appeared a single time. The rearrangement links TRBV30 to TRBJ2-2; D uncertain. The germline V gene has CDR1 GTSNPN and CDR2 SVGIG (reference sequence). The CDR3 loop spans 14 amino acids. Deletions cut 3 bases from V and 0 bases from J, with 8 bases between. CDR3 region: CAWRVQTNTGELFF. CDR3 DNA sequence: TGTGCCTGGAGGGTGCAGACGAACACCGGGGAGCTGTTTTTT.

V usage is TRBV5-6 and J usage is TRBJ2-2; D unresolved. CDR1 SGHDT and CDR2 YYEEEE come from the germline V gene. The V end lost 5 bases, the J end lost 0 bases, and 14 bases lay between the germline ends. The CDR3 is 16 amino acids. DNA for the CDR3: TGTGCCAGCAGTCCTTCTACCAAAGCGAACACCGGGGAGCTGTTTTTT. This sequence encodes CASSPSTKANTGELFF.

The chain uses TRBV6-4 and TRBJ2-1; TRBD1 might be the D (7 bases). The CDR3 has 14 amino acids. The V gene lost 6 bases and the J gene lost 8 bases, with 17 bases spanning the gap. Per the germline V gene, CDR1 is MRHNA and CDR2 is SNTAGT. The CDR3 region has the DNA TGTGCCAGCAGCGTTGGGCAGGGGGAGGATGAGCAGTTCTTC. It translates to CASSVGQGEDEQFF.

In DNA, the CDR3 is TGTGCCAGCAGTGGGCTTGGGCCTACCGGGGAGCTGTTTTTT. It translates to CASSGLGPTGELFF. The J gene is TRBJ2-2, the V gene TRBV25-1; no reliable D call. The CDR3 contains 14 residues. V shed 4 bases and J shed 5 bases, with 11 bases lying between them. The V gene's germline CDR1 is MGHDK and CDR2 SYGVNS. The whole variable domain, remainder taken from reference TRBV25-1 and TRBJ2-2, is EADIYQTPRYLVIGTGKKITLECSQTMGHDKMYWYQQDPGMELHLIHYSYGVNSTEKGDLSSESTVSRIRTEHFPLTLESARPSHTSQYLCASSGLGPTGELFFGEGSRLTVL.

This chain joins TRBV19 and TRBJ2-7, with a tentative D call TRBD2 (6 bases). V was cut by 8 bases and J by 0 bases, with 17 bases left in between. From germline, CDR1 is LNHDA and CDR2 SQIVND (reference sequence). This CDR3 has 15 residues. The CDR3 loop is CASQDQDGSSYEQYF. In DNA form, the CDR3 reads TGTGCCAGTCAGGATCAGGACGGGAGCTCCTACGAGCAGTACTTC.

This clone is a singleton in its sample. The rearrangement links TRBV6-5 to TRBJ1-2; D is undetermined. Germline-derived CDR1 and CDR2 are MNHEY and SVGAGI. V was cut by 5 bases and J by 2 bases, with 15 bases left in between. The CDR3 is 15 amino acids. The CDR3 protein is CASSVRGRNNYGYTF. The CDR3 nucleotides read TGTGCCAGCAGTGTCCGGGGAAGGAACAACTATGGCTACACCTTC.

The chain couples TRBV5-4 to TRBJ1-1; perhaps TRBD1 as D (6 bases). With 4 bases removed from V and 0 bases from J, the gap between germline ends came to 16 bases. From germline, CDR1 is SGHNT and CDR2 YYREEE (reference sequence). The CDR3 loop spans 16 amino acids. This CDR3 reads CASSLRGGPLNTEAFF. The CDR3, as DNA: TGTGCCAGCAGCCTACGCGGGGGGCCGTTGAACACTGAAGCTTTCTTT.

This clone has a single count. The chain recombines TRBV5-4 with TRBJ2-1; 9 nucleotides align to TRBD2. This CDR3 has 15 residues. The germline gives CDR1 SGHNT, CDR2 YYREEE (reference sequence). Losses at the gene ends were 7 bases for V and 2 bases for J; bases not matched to a gene: 7. The CDR3 loop is CASPGGGGAYNEQFF. The CDR3 region has the DNA TGTGCCAGCCCCGGGGGCGGGGGGGCCTACAATGAGCAGTTCTTC.

This chain joins TRBV4-3 and TRBJ2-3, with D possibly being TRBD2 (6 bases). This CDR3 contains 17 residues. The V end was cut by 0 bases, the J end by 1 base, with 14 bases between. From germline, CDR1 is LGHNA and CDR2 YSLEER. CDR3 residues: CASSQDPIGGGTDTQYF. The CDR3, as DNA: TGCGCCAGCAGCCAAGATCCCATCGGGGGTGGCACAGATACGCAGTATTTT.

The chain employs TRBV28 and TRBJ1-4, with TRBD1 matching over 8 bases. The ends lost 6 bases at V and 4 bases at J; junction bases unmatched: 7. Per the germline V gene, CDR1 is MDHEN and CDR2 is SYDVKM. This CDR3 spans 15 amino acids. CDR3 region: CASSLPGQDNEKLFF. The CDR3 nucleotides are TGTGCCAGCAGCCTGCCGGGACAGGATAATGAAAAACTGTTTTTT. The full variable domain, in which reference TRBV28 and TRBJ1-4 provide the parts outside the CDR3, is DVKVTQSSRYLVKRTGEKVFLECVQDMDHENMFWYRQDPGLGLRLIYFSYDVKMKEKGDIPEGYSVSREKKERFSLILESASTNQTSMYLCASSLPGQDNEKLFFGSGTQLSVL.

The chain employs TRBV13 and TRBJ1-3, with unresolved D. The CDR3 contains 16 residues. V dropped 5 bases and J dropped 2 bases, with 16 bases sitting between them. From germline, CDR1 is PRHDT and CDR2 FYEKMQ (reference sequence). CDR3 loop: CASSISGSLPGNTIYF. CDR3 DNA: TGTGCCAGCAGCATTTCCGGGTCCCTTCCTGGAAACACCATATATTTT. Drawing the rest from reference TRBV13 and TRBJ1-3, the complete variable domain is AAGVIQSPRHLIKEKRETATLKCYPIPRHDTVYWYQQGPGQDPQFLISFYEKMQSDKGSIPDRFSAQQFSDYHSELNMSSLELGDSALYFCASSISGSLPGNTIYFGEGSWLTVV.

The CDR3 protein is CASSPPGGGDYNEQFF. In DNA, the CDR3 is TGTGCCAGCAGCCCCCCGGGGGGGGGAGACTACAATGAGCAGTTCTTC. The genes are TRBV7-9 and TRBJ2-1; 8 bases agree with TRBD2. V lost 5 bases to trimming and J lost 3 bases; unmatched junction nucleotides: 9. The germline V gene has CDR1 SEHNR and CDR2 FQNEAQ (reference sequence). There are 16 residues in the CDR3.

This sequence joins TRBV5-1 and TRBJ2-3, with 10 bases fitting TRBD1. Germline V lookup: CDR1 SGHRS, CDR2 YFSETQ. The CDR3 length is 17 residues. J was trimmed by 2 bases and V by 4 bases; bases with no gene match: 10. The CDR3, as DNA: TGCGCCAGCAGCCGATCAAGACAGGGGGCTTCCACAGATACGCAGTATTTT. It translates to CASSRSRQGASTDTQYF. Filled out from reference TRBV5-1 and TRBJ2-3, the complete variable domain reads KAGVTQTPRYLIKTRGQQVTLSCSPISGHRSVSWYQQTPGQGLQFLFEYFSETQRNKGNFPGRFSGRQFSNSRSEMNVSTLELGDSALYLCASSRSRQGASTDTQYFGPGTRLTVL.

This chain uses TRBV7-2 with TRBJ2-7; 7 bases line up with TRBD1. Germline-derived CDR1 and CDR2 are SGHTA and FQGNSA. CDR3 size: 14 residues. V was pared by 5 bases and J by 0 bases, with 4 bases of the junction left unmatched. CDR3 in DNA: TGTGCCAGCAGCCGGGACAGCCACTCCTACGAGCAGTACTTC. It encodes CASSRDSHSYEQYF.

The chain joins TRBV11-3 to TRBJ2-6; maybe TRBD1 (6 bases). Germline CDR1 SGHNT, CDR2 YENEEA. The CDR3 runs to 15 residues. V lost 4 bases, J lost 1 base, and 8 bases lay in between. The CDR3 bases are TGTGCCAGCAGCTACGACAGGTCTGGGGCCAACGTCCTGACTTTC. Residues: CASSYDRSGANVLTF.

The chain recombines TRBV11-3 with TRBJ1-4; D is undetermined. The ends were cut back, 0 bases at V and 5 bases at J, with 4 bases in the middle. Germline loops: CDR1 SGHNT, CDR2 YENEEA. The CDR3 contains 13 residues. CDR3 bases: TGTGCCAGCAGCTTAGACGCGAATGAAAAACTGTTTTTT. This sequence encodes CASSLDANEKLFF. The full variable domain, with the rest looked up from reference TRBV11-3 and TRBJ1-4, is EAGVVQSPRYKIIEKKQPVAFWCNPISGHNTLYWYLQNLGQGPELLIRYENEEAVDDSQLPKDRFSAERLKGVDSTLKIQPAELGDSAVYLCASSLDANEKLFFGSGTQLSVL.

The CDR3: CASRSGGALSVDTQYF. CDR3 sequence (DNA): TGCGCCAGCAGGAGCGGGGGGGCTTTATCGGTAGATACGCAGTATTTT. The J gene is TRBJ2-3, the V gene TRBV5-1; 10 bases line up with TRBD2. The CDR3 consists of 16 residues. After removal of 5 bases from V and 5 bases from J, the junction contained 11 bases not matched to a gene. Looked up from germline, CDR1 is SGHRS and CDR2 is YFSETQ.

The gene calls are TRBV6-1 and TRBJ1-6; 8 bases map to TRBD1. The CDR3 runs 15 residues. Germline lookup yields CDR1 MNHNS and CDR2 SASEGT. V trimming: 3 bases; J trimming: 6 bases; junction bases outside the gene matches: 4. This CDR3 reads CASSDSGGLNSPLHF. In DNA form, the CDR3 reads TGTGCCAGCAGTGATTCAGGGGGCCTTAATTCACCCCTCCACTTT.

V and J are TRBV4-3 and TRBJ2-3; 12 bases map to TRBD2. Germline lookup yields CDR1 LGHNA and CDR2 YSLEER. V lost 1 base to trimming and J lost 1 base; unmatched junction nucleotides: 6. This CDR3 contains 18 residues. The CDR3 sequence is CASSQGRRTSGGTDTQYF. CDR3 nucleotides: TGCGCCAGCAGCCAAGGGCGTCGGACTAGCGGGGGCACAGATACGCAGTATTTT.

V and J are TRBV9 and TRBJ2-5, with D possibly matching TRBD1 (5 bases). From germline, CDR1 is SGDLS and CDR2 YYNGEE. This CDR3 has 15 amino acids. Trimming removed 0 bases from V and 5 bases from J, with 14 bases in between. CDR3 loop: CASSVERQSLETQYF. The CDR3 DNA is TGTGCCAGCAGCGTAGAACGACAGTCCCTGGAGACCCAGTACTTC.

This clone was seen just once. The chain combines TRBV6-6 with TRBJ2-3, with D possibly being TRBD2 (7 bases). The CDR3 has 16 amino acids. The ends were cut back, 8 bases at V and 8 bases at J, with 26 bases in the middle. CDR1 and CDR2 (germline): MNHNY, SVGAGI (reference sequence). CDR3 coding DNA: TGTGCCAGCGGGCGCTCGGGGGGCGGGACTATGGGTACGCAGTATTTT. This sequence encodes CASGRSGGGTMGTQYF.

This clone showed up just once. V gene TRBV9 combines with J gene TRBJ2-7; 8 nucleotides align to TRBD2. The CDR3 length is 15 residues. Looked up from germline, CDR1 is SGDLS and CDR2 is YYNGEE. The trim removed 1 base at V and 6 bases at J, leaving 9 bases unmatched. CDR3 coding DNA: TGTGCCAGCAGCGTATCGGAAGCGGGAGAGGTCGAGCAGTACTTC. Protein sequence: CASSVSEAGEVEQYF. Full variable domain (missing parts from reference TRBV9 and TRBJ2-7): DSGVTQTPKHLITATGQRVTLRCSPRSGDLSVYWYQQSLDQGLQFLIQYYNGEERAKGNILERFSAQQFPDLHSELNLSSLELGDSALYFCASSVSEAGEVEQYFGPGTRLTVT.

CDR3 loop: CASSLRQGSSGNTIYF. The CDR3 nucleotides read TGCGCCAGCAGCCTCCGACAGGGAAGCTCTGGAAACACCATATATTTT. J is TRBJ1-3 and V is TRBV4-1, with 7 nucleotides matching TRBD1. This CDR3 is built from 16 residues. V lost 4 bases, J lost 0 bases, and 6 bases stayed unmatched. CDR1 MGHRA and CDR2 YSYEKL come from the germline V gene.

J is TRBJ2-1 and V is TRBV5-4, with TRBD2 matching over 7 bases. The V segment lost 0 bases and the J segment 5 bases; nucleotides outside the gene matches: 5. Looked up from germline, CDR1 is SGHNT and CDR2 is YYREEE (reference sequence). This CDR3 spans 15 amino acids. The CDR3 sequence: CASSLAASGHNEQFF. Here the CDR3 DNA reads TGTGCCAGCAGCTTGGCGGCTAGCGGACACAATGAGCAGTTCTTC.

The CDR3 here is CASSPPQSYEQYF. DNA of the CDR3: TGTGCCAGCAGCCCCCCCCAATCCTACGAGCAGTACTTC. V usage is TRBV11-2 and J usage is TRBJ2-7; no clear D. This CDR3 region has 13 residues. V was cut by 5 bases and J by 1 base, with 9 bases left in between. CDR1 and CDR2 from the germline V gene are SGHAT and FQNNGV.